This T cell receptor beta chain stems from a study of blood T cell repertoires in COVID-19. Study-wide context: Sites in the United States, Italy and Spain provided acute and convalescent COVID-19 samples. Sample material is recorded as cDNA or gDNA derived from T cells, B-cell-depleted T cells, or PBMCs.

Seattle patients were enrolled while actively infected and followed longitudinally. Authors' methods: From reference gene primer amplification, estimates of nucleated cell counts were derived. The data were produced by immunoSEQ multiplex PCR, yet TCRdb's version contains in-frame clones alone and is incomplete. V and J calls and clone size are as listed in that table; D and trimming were resolved from the DNA. The sample yields fewer than 250,000 clones, roughly 80% seen once. Looked up from germline, CDR1 is MGHDK and CDR2 is SYGVNS. The CDR3 is made up of 17 amino acids. Trimming cost V 4 bases and J 2 bases; bases outside gene matches: 11.

Sequences were obtained from peripheral blood. The TCR sequence derives from a man aged 55-75 years with COVID-19, enrolled during active disease. This chain joins TRBV25-1 and TRBJ1-2, with 9 bases aligning to TRBD1. The CDR3 bases are TGTGCCAGCAGTGGACAGGGACAGGGTGCCCCGAACTATGGCTACACCTTC. It specifies CASSGQGQGAPNYGYTF.